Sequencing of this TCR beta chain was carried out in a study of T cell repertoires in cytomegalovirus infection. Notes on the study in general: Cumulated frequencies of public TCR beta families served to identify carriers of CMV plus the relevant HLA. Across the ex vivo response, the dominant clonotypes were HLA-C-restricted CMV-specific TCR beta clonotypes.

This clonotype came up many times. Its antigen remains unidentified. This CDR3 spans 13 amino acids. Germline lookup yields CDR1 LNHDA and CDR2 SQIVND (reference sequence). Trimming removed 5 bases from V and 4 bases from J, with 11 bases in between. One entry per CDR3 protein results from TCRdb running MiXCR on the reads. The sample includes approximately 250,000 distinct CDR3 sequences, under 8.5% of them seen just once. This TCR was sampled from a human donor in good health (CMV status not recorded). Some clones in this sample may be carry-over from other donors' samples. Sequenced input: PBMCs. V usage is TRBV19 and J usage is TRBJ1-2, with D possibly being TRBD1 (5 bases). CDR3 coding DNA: TGTGCCAGTAGTCAGAGGGGATCCTATGGCTACACCTTC. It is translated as CASSQRGSYGYTF. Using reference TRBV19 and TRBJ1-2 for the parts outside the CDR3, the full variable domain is DGGITQSPKYLFRKEGQNVTLSCEQNLNHDAMYWYRQDPGQGLRLIYYSQIVNDFQKGDIAEGYSVSREKKESFPLTVTSAQKNPTAFYLCASSQRGSYGYTFGSGTRLTVV.